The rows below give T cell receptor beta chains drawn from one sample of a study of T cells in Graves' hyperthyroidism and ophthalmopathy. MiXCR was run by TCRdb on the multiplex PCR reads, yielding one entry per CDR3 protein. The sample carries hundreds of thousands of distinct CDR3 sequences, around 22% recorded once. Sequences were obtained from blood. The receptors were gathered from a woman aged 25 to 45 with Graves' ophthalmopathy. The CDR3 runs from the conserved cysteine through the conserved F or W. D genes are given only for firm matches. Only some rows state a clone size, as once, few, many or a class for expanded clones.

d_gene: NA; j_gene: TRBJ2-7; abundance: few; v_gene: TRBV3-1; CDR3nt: TGTGCCAGCAGCCACGGTGGACAGTCCTACGAGCAGTACTTC; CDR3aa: CASSHGGQSYEQYF
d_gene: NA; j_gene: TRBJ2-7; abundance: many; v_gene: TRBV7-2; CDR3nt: TGTGCCAGCGGTGACTTCTACGAGCAGTACTTC; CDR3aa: CASGDFYEQYF
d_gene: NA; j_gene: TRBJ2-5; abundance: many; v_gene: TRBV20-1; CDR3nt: TGCAGTGCTAGAGGCCGACGGGAGACCCAGTACTTC; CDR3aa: CSARGRRETQYF
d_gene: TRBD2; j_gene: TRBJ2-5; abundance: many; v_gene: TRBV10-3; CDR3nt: TGTGCCATCAGTGGACTAGCGGGTGATTCTGAAAAGACCCAGTACTTC; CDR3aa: CAISGLAGDSEKTQYF
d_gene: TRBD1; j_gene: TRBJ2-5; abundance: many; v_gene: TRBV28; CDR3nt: TGTGCCAGCAACGTTCCGGGACAGGGAAAAGAGACCCAGTACTTC; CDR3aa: CASNVPGQGKETQYF
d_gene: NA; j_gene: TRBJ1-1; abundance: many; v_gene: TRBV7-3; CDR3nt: TGTGCCAGCAGCTTACTTGCAGGGAGCACTGAAGCTTTCTTT; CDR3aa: CASSLLAGSTEAFF
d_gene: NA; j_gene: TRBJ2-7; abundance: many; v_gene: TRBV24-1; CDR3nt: TGTGCCACCAGTGAGGATACCGAAGGGACCTACGAGCAGTACTTC; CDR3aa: CATSEDTEGTYEQYF
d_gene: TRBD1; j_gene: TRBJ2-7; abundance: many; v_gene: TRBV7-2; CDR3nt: TGTGCCAGCAGCTTAAGGCGGACAGGCTACGAGCAGTACTTC; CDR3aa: CASSLRRTGYEQYF
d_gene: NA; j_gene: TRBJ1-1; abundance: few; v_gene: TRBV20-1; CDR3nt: TGCAGTGCTAGAGATCTGGGGGTTGGATCTGCTGAAGCTTTCTTT; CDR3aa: CSARDLGVGSAEAFF
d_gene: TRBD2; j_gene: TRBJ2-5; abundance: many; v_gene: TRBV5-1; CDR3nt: TGCGCCAGCAGCTTCGGACTAGCGGGGGGCTATCAAGAGACCCAGTACTTC; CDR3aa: CASSFGLAGGYQETQYF
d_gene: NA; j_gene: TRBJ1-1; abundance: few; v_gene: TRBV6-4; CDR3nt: TGTGCCAGCAGCCTAGAAGCTTTCTTT; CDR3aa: CASSLEAFF
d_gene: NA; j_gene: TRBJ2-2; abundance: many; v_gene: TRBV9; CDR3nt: TGTGCCAGCAGTGGGGACCCGAACACCGGGGAGCTGTTTTTT; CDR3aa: CASSGDPNTGELFF
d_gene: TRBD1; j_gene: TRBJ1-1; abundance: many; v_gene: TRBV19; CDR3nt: TGTGCCAGTAGCCTGAGGACAGGTTGGGCTTTCTTT; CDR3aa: CASSLRTGWAFF
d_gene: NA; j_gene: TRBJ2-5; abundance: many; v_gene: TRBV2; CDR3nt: TGTGCCAGCAGTGAACGCTTATTCAGGGGCCAAGAGACCCAGTACTTC; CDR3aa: CASSERLFRGQETQYF
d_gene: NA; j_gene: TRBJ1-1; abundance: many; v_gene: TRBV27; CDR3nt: TGTGCCAGCAGCCCCAGGGGCGGTGAAGCTTTCTTT; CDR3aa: CASSPRGGEAFF
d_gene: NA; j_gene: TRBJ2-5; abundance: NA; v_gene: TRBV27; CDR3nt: TGTGCCAGCAGTTTAATCGCGGCACGAAAACAAGAGACCCAGTACTTC; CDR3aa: CASSLIAARKQETQYF
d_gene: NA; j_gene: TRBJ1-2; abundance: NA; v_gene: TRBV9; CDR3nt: TGTGCCAGCAGCGTAGGCGGAGGGGCGGCAGAGAGGTATGGCTACACCTTC; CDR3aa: CASSVGGGAAERYGYTF
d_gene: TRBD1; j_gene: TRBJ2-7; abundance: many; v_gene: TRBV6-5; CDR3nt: TGTGCCAGCAGTTCCCCGGGACAGGGGGCGCCGGATGAGCAGTACTTC; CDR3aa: CASSSPGQGAPDEQYF
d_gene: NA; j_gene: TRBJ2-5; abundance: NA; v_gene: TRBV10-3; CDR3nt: TGTGCCATCAGTGACGACAGACAAGAGACCCAGTACTTC; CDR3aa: CAISDDRQETQYF
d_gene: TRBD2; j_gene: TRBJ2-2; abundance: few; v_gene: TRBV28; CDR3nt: TGTGCCAGCAGTTCGACCGGGACTAGTGTCTTCGGGGAGCTGTTTTTT; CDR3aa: CASSSTGTSVFGELFF
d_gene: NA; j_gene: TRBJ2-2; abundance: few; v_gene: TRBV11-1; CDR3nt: TGTGCCAGCAGCTTAGTTGTACAGTTCGCGAACACCGGGGAGCTGTTTTTT; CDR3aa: CASSLVVQFANTGELFF
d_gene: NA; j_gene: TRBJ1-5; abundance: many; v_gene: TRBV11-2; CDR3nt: TGTGCCAGCAGCGCCGGTTGGGGCAATCAGCCCCAGCATTTT; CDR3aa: CASSAGWGNQPQHF
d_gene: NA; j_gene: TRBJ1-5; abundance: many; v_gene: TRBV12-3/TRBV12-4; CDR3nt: TGTGCCAGCAGTTTCTCGGACGGCAATCAGCCCCAGCATTTT; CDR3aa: CASSFSDGNQPQHF
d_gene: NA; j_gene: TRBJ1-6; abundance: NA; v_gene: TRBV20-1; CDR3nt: TGCAGTGCCGGGGAGGCGTCCCTCTCCTATAATTCACCCCTCCACTTT; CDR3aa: CSAGEASLSYNSPLHF
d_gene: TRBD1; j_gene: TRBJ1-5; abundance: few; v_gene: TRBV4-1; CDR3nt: TGCGCCAGCAGCCAAGACCGTCTTGACCGGGACAGCCGCAATCAGCCCCAGCATTTT; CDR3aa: CASSQDRLDRDSRNQPQHF
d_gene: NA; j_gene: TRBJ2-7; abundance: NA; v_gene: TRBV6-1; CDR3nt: TGTGCCATCCATGTTGGGGATCCCTACGAGCAGTACTTC; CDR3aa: CAIHVGDPYEQYF
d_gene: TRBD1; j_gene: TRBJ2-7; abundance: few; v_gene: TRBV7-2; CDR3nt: TGTGCCAGCACCATCGGACAGGGGGGATACGAGCAGTACTTC; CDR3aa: CASTIGQGGYEQYF
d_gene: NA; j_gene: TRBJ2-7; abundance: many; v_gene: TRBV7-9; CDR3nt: TGTGCCAGCAGCCCTTTTGGTGGCAGCTCCTACGAGCAGTACTTC; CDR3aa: CASSPFGGSSYEQYF
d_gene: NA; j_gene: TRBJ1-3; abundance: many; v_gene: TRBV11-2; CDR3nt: TGTGCCAGCAGCTCAAGGACTTACTCTGGAAACACCATATATTTT; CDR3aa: CASSSRTYSGNTIYF
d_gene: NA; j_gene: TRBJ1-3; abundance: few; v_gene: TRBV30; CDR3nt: TGTGCCTGGAGTGTAAAGGCGGGAAACACCATATATTTT; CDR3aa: CAWSVKAGNTIYF
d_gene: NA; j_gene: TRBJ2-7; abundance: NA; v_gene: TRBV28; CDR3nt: TGTGCCGCCCCGGTGGGCTGTCGCGACGAGCAGTACTTC; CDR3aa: CAAPVGCRDEQYF
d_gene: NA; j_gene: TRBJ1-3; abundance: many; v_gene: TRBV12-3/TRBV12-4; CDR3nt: TGTGCCAGCACCTGGGGCAAGCTGAACACCATATATTTT; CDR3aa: CASTWGKLNTIYF
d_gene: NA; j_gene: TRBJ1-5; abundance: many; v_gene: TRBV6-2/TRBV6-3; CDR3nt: TGTGCCAGCAGACATACAAGGGGCAATCAGCCCCAGCATTTT; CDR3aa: CASRHTRGNQPQHF
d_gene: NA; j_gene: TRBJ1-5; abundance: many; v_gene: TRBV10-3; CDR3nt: TGTGCCATCAGTGAGGGGGGGCAGCCCCAGCATTTT; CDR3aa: CAISEGGQPQHF
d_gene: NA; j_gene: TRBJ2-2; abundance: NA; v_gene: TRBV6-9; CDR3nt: TGTGCCAGCAGTTGGGGCGCATCATCCAACACCGGGGAGCTGTTTTTT; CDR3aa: CASSWGASSNTGELFF
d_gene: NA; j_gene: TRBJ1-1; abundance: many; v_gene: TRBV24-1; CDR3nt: TGTGCCACCAGTGCGGGGGGAGGTTGGACTGAAGCTTTCTTT; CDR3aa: CATSAGGGWTEAFF
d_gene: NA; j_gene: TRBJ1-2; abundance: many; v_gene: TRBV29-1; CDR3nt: TGCAGCGCCTCCGCTTGGCCTAAAGGGAATGGCTACACCTTC; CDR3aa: CSASAWPKGNGYTF
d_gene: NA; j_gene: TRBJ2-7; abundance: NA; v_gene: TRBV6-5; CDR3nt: TGTGCCAGCAGATACTCCGAGACTTCAAGCTCCTACGAGCAGTACTTC; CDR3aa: CASRYSETSSSYEQYF
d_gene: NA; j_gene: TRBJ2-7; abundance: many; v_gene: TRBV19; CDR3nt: TGTGCCAGTAGCGGGGGACCTCCCTACGAGCAGTACTTC; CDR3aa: CASSGGPPYEQYF
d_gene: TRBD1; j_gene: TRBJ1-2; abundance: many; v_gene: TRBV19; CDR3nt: TGTGCCAGTAGTAAGACAGGGGACTATGGCTACACCTTC; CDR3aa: CASSKTGDYGYTF
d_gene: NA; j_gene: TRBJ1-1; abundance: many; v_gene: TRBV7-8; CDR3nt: TGTGCCAGCAGGCTGGACGGGAACACTGAAGCTTTCTTT; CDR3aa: CASRLDGNTEAFF
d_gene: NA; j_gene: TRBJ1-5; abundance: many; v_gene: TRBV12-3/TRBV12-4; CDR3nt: TGTGCCAGCAGAAGGGGACTCCCTAATCACCCCCAGCATTTT; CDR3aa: CASRRGLPNHPQHF
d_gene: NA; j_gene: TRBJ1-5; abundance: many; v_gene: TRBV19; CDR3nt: TGTGCCAGTAATGATTGGCGGGGGGCTCGACAGCCCCAGCATTTT; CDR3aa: CASNDWRGARQPQHF
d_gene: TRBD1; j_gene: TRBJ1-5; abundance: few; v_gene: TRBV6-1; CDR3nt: TGTGCCAGCAGTGAACAGGGGGTGGGGAGCAATCAGCCCCAGCATTTT; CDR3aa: CASSEQGVGSNQPQHF
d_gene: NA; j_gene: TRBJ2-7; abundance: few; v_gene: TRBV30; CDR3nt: TGTGCCTGGAGTCTCAACTCCTACGAGCAGTACTTC; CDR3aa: CAWSLNSYEQYF
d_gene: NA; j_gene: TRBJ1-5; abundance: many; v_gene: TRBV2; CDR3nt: TGTGCCAGCAGCGAAACAGGGTATCAGCCCCAGCATTTT; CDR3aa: CASSETGYQPQHF
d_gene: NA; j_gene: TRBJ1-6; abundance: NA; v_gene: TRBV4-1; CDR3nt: TGCGCCAGCAGCCTTGGGCCGGGTTCCTCCTATAATTCACCCCTCCACTTT; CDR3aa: CASSLGPGSSYNSPLHF
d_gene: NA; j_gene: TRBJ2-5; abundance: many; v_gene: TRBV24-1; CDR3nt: TGTGCCACCAGTGATTTGCGGTTCGGAGGTTTAGAGACCCAGTACTTC; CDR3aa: CATSDLRFGGLETQYF
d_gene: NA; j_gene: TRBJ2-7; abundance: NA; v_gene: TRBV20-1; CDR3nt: TGCAGTGCTAGAGAAGAGGGGAGCGCTTTCTACGAGCAGTACTTC; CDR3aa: CSAREEGSAFYEQYF
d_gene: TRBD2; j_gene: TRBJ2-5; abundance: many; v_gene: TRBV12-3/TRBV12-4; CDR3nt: TGTGCCAGCAGTTATGAGCGGGGGTCAGAGACCCAGTACTTC; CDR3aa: CASSYERGSETQYF
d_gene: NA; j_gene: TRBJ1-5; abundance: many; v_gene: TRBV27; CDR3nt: TGTGCCAGCCTCTGCACCCCCCCTGTATATAGCAATCAGCCCCAGCATTTT; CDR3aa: CASLCTPPVYSNQPQHF
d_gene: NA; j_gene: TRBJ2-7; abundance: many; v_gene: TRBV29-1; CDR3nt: TGCAGCGTTGAAGGGGAAGAGGGCTCCTACGAGCAGTACTTC; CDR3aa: CSVEGEEGSYEQYF
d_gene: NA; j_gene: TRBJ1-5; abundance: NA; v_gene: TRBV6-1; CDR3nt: TGTGCCACCAATGAATTCTTCCATAGCAATCAGCCCCAGCATTTT; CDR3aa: CATNEFFHSNQPQHF